This T cell receptor (beta chain) was found in a study of low-dose radiotherapy and immunotherapy resistance in tumors. In the study overall: Radiation delivery to Cohort 1 consisted of 0.5 Gy per fraction every 2 weeks, summing to 6.5 Gy. At a dose of 200 mg/m2, intravenous cyclophosphamide was given every two weeks, one day before radiation and immunotherapy.

The germline V gene has CDR1 SGHNT and CDR2 YYREEE (reference sequence). CDR3 size: 17 residues. V gave up 0 bases and J gave up 2 bases; unmatched junction bases: 8. Specified time point: after trial treatment. Treatment in this sample: LDRT plus nivolumab, ipilimumab, low-dose cyclophosphamide and aspirin (RACIN trial). Covering alpha and beta chains, TRAV- and TRBV-specific primers were used for the first-strand cDNA. Using a constant-region primer together with a V-primer adapter, TCRs were subjected to roughly 18 PCR cycles of amplification. One entry per CDR3 protein, called by TCRdb with MiXCR from the reads. The repertoire has almost 45,000 distinct CDR3 sequences, 25% to 30% of them found once; the top ten carry roughly a tenth.

The gene calls are TRBV5-4 and TRBJ2-3; 8 nucleotides agree with TRBD2. This receptor was obtained from a male donor with prostate cancer. The sequencing used PBMCs, collected after low-dose radiotherapy plus immunotherapy. CDR3 sequence: CASSLGPGLGTTDTQYF. The CDR3 region has the DNA TGTGCCAGCAGCTTGGGGCCGGGACTAGGGACCACAGATACGCAGTATTTT.